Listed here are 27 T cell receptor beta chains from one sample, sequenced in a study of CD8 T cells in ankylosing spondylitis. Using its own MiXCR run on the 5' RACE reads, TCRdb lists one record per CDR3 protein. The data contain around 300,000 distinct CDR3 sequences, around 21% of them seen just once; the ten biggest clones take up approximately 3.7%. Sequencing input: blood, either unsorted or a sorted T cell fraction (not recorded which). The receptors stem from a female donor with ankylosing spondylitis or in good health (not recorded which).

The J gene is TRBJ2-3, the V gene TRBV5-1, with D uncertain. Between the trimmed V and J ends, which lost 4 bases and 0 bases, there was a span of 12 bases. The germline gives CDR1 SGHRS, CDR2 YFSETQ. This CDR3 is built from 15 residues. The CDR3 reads CASSLDTLSTDTQYF. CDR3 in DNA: TGCGCCAGCAGCCTTGACACCCTAAGCACAGATACGCAGTATTTT.

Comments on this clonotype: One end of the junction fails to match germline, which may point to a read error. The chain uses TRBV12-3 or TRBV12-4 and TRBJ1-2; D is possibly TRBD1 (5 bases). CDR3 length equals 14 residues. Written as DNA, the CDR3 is TGTGCCAGTAGTTCCCCGGGGCGGAGATATGGCTACACCTTC. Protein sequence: CASSSPGRRYGYTF.

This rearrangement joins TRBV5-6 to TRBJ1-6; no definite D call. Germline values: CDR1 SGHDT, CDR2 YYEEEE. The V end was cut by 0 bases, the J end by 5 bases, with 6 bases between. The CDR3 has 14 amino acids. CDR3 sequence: CASSLGRHNSPLHF. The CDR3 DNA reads TGTGCCAGCAGCTTGGGACGGCATAATTCACCCCTCCACTTT.

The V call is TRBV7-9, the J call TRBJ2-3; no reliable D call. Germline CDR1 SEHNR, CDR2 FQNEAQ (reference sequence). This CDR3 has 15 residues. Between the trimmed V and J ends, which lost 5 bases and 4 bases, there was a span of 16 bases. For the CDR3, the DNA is TGTGCCAGCAGCCGTCGAGGTAGTAACTCAGATACGCAGTATTTT. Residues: CASSRRGSNSDTQYF. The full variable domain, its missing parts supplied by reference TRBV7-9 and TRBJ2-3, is DTGVSQNPRHKITKRGQNVTFRCDPISEHNRLYWYRQTLGQGPEFLTYFQNEAQLEKSRLLSDRFSAERPKGSFSTLEIQRTEQGDSAMYLCASSRRGSNSDTQYFGPGTRLTVL.

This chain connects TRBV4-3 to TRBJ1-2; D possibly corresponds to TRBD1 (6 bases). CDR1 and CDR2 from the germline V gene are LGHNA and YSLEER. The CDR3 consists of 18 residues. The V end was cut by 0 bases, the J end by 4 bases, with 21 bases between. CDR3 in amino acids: CASSQDVGAGLVLYGYTF. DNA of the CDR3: TGCGCCAGCAGCCAAGATGTGGGGGCAGGGCTGGTTCTCTATGGCTACACCTTC.

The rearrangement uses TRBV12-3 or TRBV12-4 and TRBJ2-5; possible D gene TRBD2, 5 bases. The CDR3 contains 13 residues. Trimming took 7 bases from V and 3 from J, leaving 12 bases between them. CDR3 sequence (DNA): TGTGCCAGCAACCTCGGACTCAAAGAGACCCAGTACTTC. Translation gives CASNLGLKETQYF.

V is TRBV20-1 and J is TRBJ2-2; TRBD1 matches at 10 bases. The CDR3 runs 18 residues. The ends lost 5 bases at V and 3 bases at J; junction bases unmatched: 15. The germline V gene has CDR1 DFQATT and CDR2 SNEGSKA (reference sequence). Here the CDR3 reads CSAELLEPGQGYTGELFF. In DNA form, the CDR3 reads TGCAGTGCTGAATTATTAGAGCCGGGACAGGGGTACACCGGGGAGCTGTTTTTT.

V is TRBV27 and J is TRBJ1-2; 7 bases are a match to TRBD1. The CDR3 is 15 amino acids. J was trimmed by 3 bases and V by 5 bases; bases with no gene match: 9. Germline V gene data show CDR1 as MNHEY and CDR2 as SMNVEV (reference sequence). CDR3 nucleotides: TGTGCCAGCAGTCCTGGGGACAGAACGGACTATGGCTACACCTTC. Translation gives CASSPGDRTDYGYTF.

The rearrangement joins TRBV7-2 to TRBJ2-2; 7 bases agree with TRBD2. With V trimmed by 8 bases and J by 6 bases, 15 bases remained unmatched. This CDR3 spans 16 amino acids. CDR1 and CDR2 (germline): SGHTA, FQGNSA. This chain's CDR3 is CASHAGVGKGAGELFF. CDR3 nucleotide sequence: TGTGCCAGCCACGCGGGAGTCGGAAAGGGAGCCGGGGAGCTGTTTTTT.

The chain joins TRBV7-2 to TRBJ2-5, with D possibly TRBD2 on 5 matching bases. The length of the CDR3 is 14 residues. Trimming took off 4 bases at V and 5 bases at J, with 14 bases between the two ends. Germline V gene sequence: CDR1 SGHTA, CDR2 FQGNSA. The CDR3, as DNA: TGTGCCAGCAGCTCCTCACTAGGTGAGGAGACCCAGTACTTC. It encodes CASSSSLGEETQYF.

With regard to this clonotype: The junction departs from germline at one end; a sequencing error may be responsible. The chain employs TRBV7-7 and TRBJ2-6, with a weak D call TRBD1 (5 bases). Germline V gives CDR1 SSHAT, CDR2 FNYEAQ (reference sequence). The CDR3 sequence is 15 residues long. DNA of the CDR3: TGTGCTAGCAGCTTAGGGGACTCTGGGGCCAACGTCCTGACTTTC. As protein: CASSLGDSGANVLTF.

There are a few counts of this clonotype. The CDR3 nucleotides read TGTGCCACCAGTGATCCGGGCGCGGACTCCTACAATGAGCAGTTCTTC. Encoded protein: CATSDPGADSYNEQFF. This chain uses TRBV24-1 with TRBJ2-1; D gene uncertain. With 3 bases removed from V and 0 bases from J, the gap between germline ends came to 11 bases. This CDR3 comprises 16 residues. Looked up from germline, CDR1 is KGHDR and CDR2 is SFDVKD.

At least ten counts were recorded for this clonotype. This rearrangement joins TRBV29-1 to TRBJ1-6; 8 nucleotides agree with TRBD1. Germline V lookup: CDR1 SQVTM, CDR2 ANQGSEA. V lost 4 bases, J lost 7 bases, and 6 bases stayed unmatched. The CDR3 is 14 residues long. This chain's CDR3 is CSVGGGQGNSPLHF. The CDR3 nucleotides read TGCAGCGTTGGGGGTGGACAGGGCAATTCACCCCTCCACTTT.

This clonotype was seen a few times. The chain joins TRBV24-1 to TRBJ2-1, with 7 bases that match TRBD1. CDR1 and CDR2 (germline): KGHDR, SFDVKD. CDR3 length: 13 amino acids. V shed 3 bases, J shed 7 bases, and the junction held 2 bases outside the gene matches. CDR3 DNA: TGTGCCACCAGTGATCCGGGACAGAATGAGCAGTTCTTC. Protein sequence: CATSDPGQNEQFF.

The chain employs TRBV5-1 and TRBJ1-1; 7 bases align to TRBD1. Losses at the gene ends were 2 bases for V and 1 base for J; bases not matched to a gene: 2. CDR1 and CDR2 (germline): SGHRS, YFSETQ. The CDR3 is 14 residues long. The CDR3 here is CASSLQGKNTEAFF. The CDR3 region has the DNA TGCGCCAGCAGCTTACAGGGGAAGAACACTGAAGCTTTCTTT. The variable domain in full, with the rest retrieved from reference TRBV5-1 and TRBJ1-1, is KAGVTQTPRYLIKTRGQQVTLSCSPISGHRSVSWYQQTPGQGLQFLFEYFSETQRNKGNFPGRFSGRQFSNSRSEMNVSTLELGDSALYLCASSLQGKNTEAFFGQGTRLTVV.

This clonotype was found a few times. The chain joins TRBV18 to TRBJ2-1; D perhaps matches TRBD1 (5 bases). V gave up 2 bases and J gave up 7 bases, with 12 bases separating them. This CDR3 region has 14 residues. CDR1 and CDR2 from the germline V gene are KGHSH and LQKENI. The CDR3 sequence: CASSPGAASNEQFF. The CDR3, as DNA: TGTGCCAGCTCACCAGGGGCAGCCAGTAATGAGCAGTTCTTC.

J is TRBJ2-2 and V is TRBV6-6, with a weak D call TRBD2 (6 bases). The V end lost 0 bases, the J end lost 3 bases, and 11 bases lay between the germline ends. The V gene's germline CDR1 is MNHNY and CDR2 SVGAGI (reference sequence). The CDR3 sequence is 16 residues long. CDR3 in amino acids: CASSYSTGLYTGELFF. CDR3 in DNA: TGTGCCAGCAGTTACTCGACGGGACTCTACACCGGGGAGCTGTTTTTT.

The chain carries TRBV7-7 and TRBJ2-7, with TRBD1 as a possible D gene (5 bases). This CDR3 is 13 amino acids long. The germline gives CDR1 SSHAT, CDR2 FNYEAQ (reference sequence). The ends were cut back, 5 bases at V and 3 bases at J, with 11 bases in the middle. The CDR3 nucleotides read TGTGCCAGCAGCCCGTCAGGGCGCTACGAGCAGTACTTC. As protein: CASSPSGRYEQYF.

The CDR3 is CASSGTRSSGSSYNEQFF. The DNA of the CDR3 is TGTGCCAGCAGCGGGACGAGATCTAGCGGGAGCTCCTACAATGAGCAGTTCTTC. The chain is built from TRBV9 and TRBJ2-1; 10 bases line up with TRBD2. The germline V gene has CDR1 SGDLS and CDR2 YYNGEE. The CDR3 runs 18 residues. The V and J ends lost 3 bases and 0 bases, in that order; junction bases with no gene match: 9.

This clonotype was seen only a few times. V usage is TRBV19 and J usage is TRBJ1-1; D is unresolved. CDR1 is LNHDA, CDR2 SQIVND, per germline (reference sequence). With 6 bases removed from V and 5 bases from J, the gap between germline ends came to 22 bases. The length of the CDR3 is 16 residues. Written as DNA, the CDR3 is TGTGCCAGTAGGGAGAATATGAAGCTCCTGAGGACTGAAGCTTTCTTT. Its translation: CASRENMKLLRTEAFF.

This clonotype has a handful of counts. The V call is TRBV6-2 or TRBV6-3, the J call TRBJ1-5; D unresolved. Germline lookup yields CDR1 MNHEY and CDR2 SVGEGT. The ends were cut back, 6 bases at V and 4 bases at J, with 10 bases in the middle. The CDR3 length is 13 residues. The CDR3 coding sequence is TGTGCCAGCAGATTGGCGTTAAATCAGCCCCAGCATTTT. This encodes CASRLALNQPQHF.

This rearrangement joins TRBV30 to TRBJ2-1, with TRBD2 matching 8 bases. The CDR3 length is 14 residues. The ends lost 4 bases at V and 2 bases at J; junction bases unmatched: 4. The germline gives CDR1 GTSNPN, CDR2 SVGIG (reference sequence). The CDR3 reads CAWNRGRTYNEQFF. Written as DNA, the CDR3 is TGTGCCTGGAATCGCGGGAGGACCTACAATGAGCAGTTCTTC.

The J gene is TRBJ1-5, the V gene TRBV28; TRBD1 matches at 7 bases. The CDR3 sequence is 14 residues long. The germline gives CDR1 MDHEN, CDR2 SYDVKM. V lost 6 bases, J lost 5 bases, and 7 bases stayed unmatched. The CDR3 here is CASSRGQMYQPQHF. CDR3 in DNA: TGTGCCAGCAGCAGGGGACAGATGTATCAGCCCCAGCATTTT.

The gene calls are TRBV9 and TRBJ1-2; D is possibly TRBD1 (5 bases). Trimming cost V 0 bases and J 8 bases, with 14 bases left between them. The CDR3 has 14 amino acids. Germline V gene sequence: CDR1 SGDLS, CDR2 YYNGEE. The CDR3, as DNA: TGTGCCAGCAGCGTAGTCCCAGGGCTAGAGGGCTACACCTTC. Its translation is CASSVVPGLEGYTF. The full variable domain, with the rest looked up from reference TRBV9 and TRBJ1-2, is DSGVTQTPKHLITATGQRVTLRCSPRSGDLSVYWYQQSLDQGLQFLIQYYNGEERAKGNILERFSAQQFPDLHSELNLSSLELGDSALYFCASSVVPGLEGYTFGSGTRLTVV.

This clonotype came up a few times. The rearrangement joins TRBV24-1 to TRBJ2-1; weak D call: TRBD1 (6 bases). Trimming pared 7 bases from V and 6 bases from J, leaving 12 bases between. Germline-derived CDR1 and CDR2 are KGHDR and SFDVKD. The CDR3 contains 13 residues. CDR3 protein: CATSRGVGNEQFF. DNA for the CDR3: TGTGCCACCAGCAGGGGCGTAGGCAATGAGCAGTTCTTC.

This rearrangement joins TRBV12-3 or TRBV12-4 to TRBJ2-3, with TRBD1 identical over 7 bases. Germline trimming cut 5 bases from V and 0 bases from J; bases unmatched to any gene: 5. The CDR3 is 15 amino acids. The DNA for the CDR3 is TGTGCCAGCAGTAAGACAGGGCCTAGCACAGATACGCAGTATTTT. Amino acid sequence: CASSKTGPSTDTQYF.

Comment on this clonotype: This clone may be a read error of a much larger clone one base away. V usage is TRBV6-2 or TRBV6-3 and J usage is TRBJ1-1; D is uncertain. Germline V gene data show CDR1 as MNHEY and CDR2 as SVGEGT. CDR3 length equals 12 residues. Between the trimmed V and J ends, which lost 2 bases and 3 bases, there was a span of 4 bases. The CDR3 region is CASSYGYTEAFF. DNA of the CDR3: TGTGCCAGCAGTTACGGATACACTGAAGCTTTCTTT.